The sequence of this TCR beta chain was determined in a study of blood T cell repertoires in COVID-19. On the study more broadly: COVID-19 samples, acute and convalescent, were from the United States, Italy and Spain. PBMCs, B-cell-depleted T cells, or T cells provided the cDNA or gDNA that made up the material.

The CDR3 loop spans 13 amino acids. Germline-derived CDR1 and CDR2 are KGHSY and FQNENV. The V end lost 4 bases, the J end lost 5 bases, and 9 bases lay between the germline ends. Original data processing: The authors estimated nucleated cell counts from reference gene primer amplification. The repertoire was sequenced with immunoSEQ multiplex PCR; TCRdb's copy has only in-frame clones and lacks some. Clone size and V and J calls were adopted from that table, with D and trimming inferred from the DNA. The table has approximately 100,000 clones, about three quarters seen once. The sample was peripheral blood. The sequence derives from a man older than 75 with acute or convalescent COVID-19. The chain carries TRBV16 and TRBJ1-5, with D possibly being TRBD1 (5 bases). The CDR3: CASSPTRDQPQHF. For the CDR3, the DNA is TGTGCCAGCAGCCCCACCAGGGATCAGCCCCAGCATTTT.